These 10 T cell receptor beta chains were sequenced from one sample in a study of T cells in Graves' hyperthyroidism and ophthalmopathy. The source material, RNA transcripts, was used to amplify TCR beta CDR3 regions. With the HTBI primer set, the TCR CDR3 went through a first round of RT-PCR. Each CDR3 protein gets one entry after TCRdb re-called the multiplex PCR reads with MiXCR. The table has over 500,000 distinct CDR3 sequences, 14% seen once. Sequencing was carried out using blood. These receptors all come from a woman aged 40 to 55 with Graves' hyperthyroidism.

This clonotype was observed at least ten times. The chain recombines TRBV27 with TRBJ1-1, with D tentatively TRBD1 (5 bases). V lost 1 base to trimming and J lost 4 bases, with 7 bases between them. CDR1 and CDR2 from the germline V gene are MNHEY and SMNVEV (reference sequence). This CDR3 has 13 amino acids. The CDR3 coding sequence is TGTGCCAGCAGTTTATTCGGGACCACTGAAGCTTTCTTT. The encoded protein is CASSLFGTTEAFF.

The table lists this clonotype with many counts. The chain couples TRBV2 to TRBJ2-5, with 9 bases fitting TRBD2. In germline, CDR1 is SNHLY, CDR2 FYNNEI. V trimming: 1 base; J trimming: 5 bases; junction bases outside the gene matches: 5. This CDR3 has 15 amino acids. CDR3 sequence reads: CASSEGASGKETQYF. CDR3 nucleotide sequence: TGTGCCAGCAGTGAAGGGGCTAGCGGGAAGGAGACCCAGTACTTC.

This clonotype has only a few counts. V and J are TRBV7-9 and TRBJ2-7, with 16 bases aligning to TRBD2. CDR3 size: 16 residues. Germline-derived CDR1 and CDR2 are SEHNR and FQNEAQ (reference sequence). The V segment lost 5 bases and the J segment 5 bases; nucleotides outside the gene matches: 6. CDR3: CASSTGLAGGLNEQYF. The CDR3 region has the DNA TGTGCCAGCAGCACGGGACTAGCGGGAGGGCTGAACGAGCAGTACTTC.

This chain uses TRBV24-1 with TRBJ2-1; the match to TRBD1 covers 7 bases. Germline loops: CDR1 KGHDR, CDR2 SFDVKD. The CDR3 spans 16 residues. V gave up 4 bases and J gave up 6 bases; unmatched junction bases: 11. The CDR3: CATSDSDRVAGNEQFF. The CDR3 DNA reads TGTGCCACCAGTGACTCCGACAGGGTGGCCGGCAATGAGCAGTTCTTC.

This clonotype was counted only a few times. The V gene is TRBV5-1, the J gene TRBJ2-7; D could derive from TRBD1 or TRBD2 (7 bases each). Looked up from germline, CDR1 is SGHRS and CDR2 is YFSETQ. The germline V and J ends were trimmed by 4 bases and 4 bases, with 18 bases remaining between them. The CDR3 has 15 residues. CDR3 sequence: CASSQGVAGQYEQYF. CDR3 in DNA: TGCGCCAGCAGCCAGGGGGTAGCGGGCCAATACGAGCAGTACTTC.

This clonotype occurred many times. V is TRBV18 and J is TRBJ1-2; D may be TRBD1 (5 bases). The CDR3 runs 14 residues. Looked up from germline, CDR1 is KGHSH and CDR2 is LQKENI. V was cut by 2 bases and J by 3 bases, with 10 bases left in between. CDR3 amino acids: CASSPEAGYYGYTF. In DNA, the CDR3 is TGTGCCAGCTCACCAGAGGCAGGGTACTATGGCTACACCTTC.

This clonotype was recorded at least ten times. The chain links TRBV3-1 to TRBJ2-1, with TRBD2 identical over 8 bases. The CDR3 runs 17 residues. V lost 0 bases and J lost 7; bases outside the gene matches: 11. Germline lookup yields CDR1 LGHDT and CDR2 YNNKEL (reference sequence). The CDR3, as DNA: TGTGCCAGCAGCCAAGACGGACTAGCCCTTTCTAGGAATGAGCAGTTCTTC. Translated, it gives CASSQDGLALSRNEQFF.

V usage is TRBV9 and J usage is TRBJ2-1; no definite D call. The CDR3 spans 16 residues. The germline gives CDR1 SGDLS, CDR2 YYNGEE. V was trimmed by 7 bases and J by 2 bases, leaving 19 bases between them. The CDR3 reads CASAVTVADAYNEQFF. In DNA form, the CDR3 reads TGTGCCAGCGCCGTTACTGTGGCGGACGCCTACAATGAGCAGTTCTTC.

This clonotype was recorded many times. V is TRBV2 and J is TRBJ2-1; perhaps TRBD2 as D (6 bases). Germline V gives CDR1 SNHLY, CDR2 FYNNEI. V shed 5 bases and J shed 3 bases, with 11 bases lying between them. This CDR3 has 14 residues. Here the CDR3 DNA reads TGTGCCAGCAGTCCTGGGACTTTCTACAATGAGCAGTTCTTC. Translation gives CASSPGTFYNEQFF.

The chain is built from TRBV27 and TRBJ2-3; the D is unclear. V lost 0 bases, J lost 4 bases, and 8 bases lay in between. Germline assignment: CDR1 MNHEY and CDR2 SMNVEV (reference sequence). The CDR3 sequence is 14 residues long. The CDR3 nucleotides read TGTGCCAGCAGTTTATCCCGCCCCTCAGATACGCAGTATTTT. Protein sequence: CASSLSRPSDTQYF.